A single sample is the source of the 32 T cell receptor beta chains below, sequenced in a study of blood T cell repertoires in COVID-19. The method was immunoSEQ multiplex PCR; TCRdb's version includes in-frame clones alone and lacks a portion of them. The table has 250,000 to 350,000 clones, about 90% seen once. The sequenced material came from peripheral blood. The receptors stem from a woman in her 30s with COVID-19, enrolled during active disease.

This rearrangement joins TRBV6-5 to TRBJ1-2; TRBD1 matches 9 bases. This CDR3 contains 15 residues. The V gene's germline CDR1 is MNHEY and CDR2 SVGAGI. The J segment lost 5 bases and the V segment lost 6 bases, leaving 10 bases of the junction unmatched. The DNA for the CDR3 is TGTGCCAGCAGGGGCCTCTGGGACAGGGCTTATGGCTACACCTTC. Translation: CASRGLWDRAYGYTF.

The table lists this clone with a count of one. This chain links TRBV5-1 with TRBJ2-6, with D perhaps TRBD1 (5 bases). Trimming took 3 bases from V and 1 from J, leaving 11 bases between them. The CDR3 covers 16 residues. Germline loops: CDR1 SGHRS, CDR2 YFSETQ. CDR3 nucleotides: TGCGCCAGCAGCTCCGGACAAACATCTGGGGCCAACGTCCTGACTTTC. This translates into CASSSGQTSGANVLTF.

The chain carries TRBV7-9 and TRBJ2-1; 10 bases agree with TRBD2. Germline loops: CDR1 SEHNR, CDR2 FQNEAQ (reference sequence). This CDR3 has 14 residues. Trimming took 0 bases from V and 10 from J; bases not matched to a gene: 3. In DNA, the CDR3 is TGTGCCAGCAGCTTAGCTCTACTAGCGGGAGAGCAGTTCTTC. The encoded protein is CASSLALLAGEQFF.

This clone was recorded a few times. This chain links TRBV9 with TRBJ1-1, with D maybe TRBD1 (5 bases). The CDR3 sequence is 15 residues long. V lost 1 base to trimming and J lost 2 bases, with 12 bases between them. The germline gives CDR1 SGDLS, CDR2 YYNGEE. CDR3 DNA sequence: TGTGCCAGCAGCGTATCTGGGGGGTTCAACACTGAAGCTTTCTTT. Its translation: CASSVSGGFNTEAFF.

The chain is built from TRBV24-1 and TRBJ2-7; 7 nucleotides align to TRBD1. The trim removed 5 bases at V and 3 bases at J, leaving 3 bases unmatched. Per the germline V gene, CDR1 is KGHDR and CDR2 is SFDVKD. This CDR3 is built from 13 residues. CDR3: CATSVQGRYEQYF. As DNA, the CDR3 is TGTGCCACCAGTGTACAGGGGCGCTACGAGCAGTACTTC.

This sequence joins TRBV28 and TRBJ1-5; D is perhaps TRBD1 (5 bases). The germline V and J ends were trimmed by 3 bases and 6 bases, with 21 bases remaining between them. The length of the CDR3 is 17 residues. CDR1 and CDR2 (germline): MDHEN, SYDVKM. The CDR3 bases are TGTGCCAGCAGTTTGAGTCGGGCGCGAGGTAGGGGTCAGCCCCAGCATTTT. Translation: CASSLSRARGRGQPQHF.

As DNA, the CDR3 is TGCGCCAGCAGCCCTGGAGGGGCCTCGAACACTGAAGCTTTCTTT. Its translation: CASSPGGASNTEAFF. This chain links TRBV4-1 with TRBJ1-1; the D gene is possibly TRBD1 (5 bases). This CDR3 comprises 15 residues. V gave up 4 bases and J gave up 1 base, with 13 bases separating them. Germline V lookup: CDR1 MGHRA, CDR2 YSYEKL.

The rearrangement uses TRBV7-9 and TRBJ1-4; maybe TRBD1 (6 bases). Trimming took off 5 bases at V and 14 bases at J, with 18 bases between the two ends. This CDR3 region has 13 residues. The V gene's germline CDR1 is SEHNR and CDR2 FQNEAQ (reference sequence). The CDR3 coding sequence is TGTGCCAGCAGCCTCGGAGGACAGCCACGGCTGTTTTTT. As protein: CASSLGGQPRLFF. Variable domain in full (rest from reference TRBV7-9 and TRBJ1-4): DTGVSQNPRHKITKRGQNVTFRCDPISEHNRLYWYRQTLGQGPEFLTYFQNEAQLEKSRLLSDRFSAERPKGSFSTLEIQRTEQGDSAMYLCASSLGGQPRLFFGSGTQLSVL.

The rearrangement uses TRBV10-3 and TRBJ2-5, with TRBD1 as a possible D gene (5 bases). V was pared by 11 bases and J by 4 bases, with 11 bases between. Looked up from germline, CDR1 is ENHRY and CDR2 is SYGVKD. The CDR3 covers 11 residues. DNA of the CDR3: TGTGCCGTCCAGGGCGGAGAGACCCAGTACTTC. Its translation: CAVQGGETQYF.

The J gene is TRBJ2-5, the V gene TRBV11-3; 7 nucleotides align to TRBD1. Trimming at V came to 1 base and at J to 5 bases, leaving 7 bases not matched to a gene. The V gene's germline CDR1 is SGHNT and CDR2 YENEEA. CDR3 length equals 15 residues. CDR3 region: CASSLGLGTAETQYF. The CDR3 region has the DNA TGTGCCAGCAGCTTAGGGTTGGGGACAGCCGAGACCCAGTACTTC.

The chain is built from TRBV7-2 and TRBJ2-3; D unclear. This CDR3 spans 13 amino acids. Trimming pared 3 bases from V and 4 bases from J, leaving 8 bases between. Germline assignment: CDR1 SGHTA and CDR2 FQGNSA. CDR3 DNA: TGTGCCAGCAGCTTCCCGAGCGCAGATACGCAGTATTTT. It translates to CASSFPSADTQYF. The variable domain in full, with the rest retrieved from reference TRBV7-2 and TRBJ2-3, is GAGVSQSPSNKVTEKGKDVELRCDPISGHTALYWYRQSLGQGLEFLIYFQGNSAPDKSGLPSDRFSAERTGGSVSTLTIQRTQQEDSAVYLCASSFPSADTQYFGPGTRLTVL.

The chain recombines TRBV4-1 with TRBJ2-5; 9 nucleotides agree with TRBD1. The CDR3 runs 16 residues. The germline gives CDR1 MGHRA, CDR2 YSYEKL. Germline trimming cut 2 bases from V and 5 bases from J; bases unmatched to any gene: 9. This CDR3 reads CASSQSTGGLRETQYF. CDR3 nucleotides: TGCGCCAGCAGCCAATCGACAGGGGGATTAAGGGAGACCCAGTACTTC.

V is TRBV7-9 and J is TRBJ2-7; tentative D call: TRBD2 (6 bases). The V end was cut by 1 base, the J end by 5 bases, with 18 bases between. CDR3 length: 16 residues. CDR1 and CDR2 from the germline V gene are SEHNR and FQNEAQ (reference sequence). The CDR3: CASSLVVGDSGDEQYF. In DNA form, the CDR3 reads TGTGCCAGCAGCTTAGTGGTCGGGGATAGCGGCGACGAGCAGTACTTC. The complete variable domain, with remaining parts taken from reference TRBV7-9 and TRBJ2-7, reads DTGVSQNPRHKITKRGQNVTFRCDPISEHNRLYWYRQTLGQGPEFLTYFQNEAQLEKSRLLSDRFSAERPKGSFSTLEIQRTEQGDSAMYLCASSLVVGDSGDEQYFGPGTRLTVT.

The chain employs TRBV7-8 and TRBJ1-1, with D perhaps TRBD1 (5 bases). V was clipped by 5 bases and J by 0 bases, with 7 bases between them. This CDR3 has 13 amino acids. Looked up from germline, CDR1 is SGHVS and CDR2 is FQNEAQ. This CDR3 reads CASSDSMNTEAFF. DNA for the CDR3: TGTGCCAGCAGCGACAGCATGAACACTGAAGCTTTCTTT.

The chain links TRBV3-1 (or the pseudogene TRBV3-2) to TRBJ1-1, with TRBD1 as a possible D gene (5 bases). The CDR3 length is 14 residues. Per germline, CDR1 LGHDT and CDR2 YNNKEL (reference sequence). Trimming stripped 3 bases from V and 3 bases from J, with 11 bases between. The CDR3 nucleotides are TGTGCCAGCAGCCATAGGGGAGGTTACACTGAAGCTTTCTTT. Translation gives CASSHRGGYTEAFF.

The chain recombines TRBV6-4 with TRBJ2-2; 9 bases line up with TRBD1. V lost 6 bases and J lost 7; bases outside the gene matches: 21. The CDR3 extends over 19 amino acids. The germline V gene has CDR1 MRHNA and CDR2 SNTAGT. The CDR3 region has the DNA TGTGCCAGCAGAGCTTACCCGGGACAGGGTGTGGGATGGGGCGGGGAGCTGTTTTTT. It translates to CASRAYPGQGVGWGGELFF.

This chain joins TRBV25-1 and TRBJ1-2; 7 positions match TRBD1. With 4 bases clipped from V and 4 bases from J, the junction kept 3 bases outside the gene matches. Germline lookup yields CDR1 MGHDK and CDR2 SYGVNS. This CDR3 comprises 13 residues. The CDR3 spells CASSAGTVYGYTF. DNA of the CDR3: TGTGCCAGCAGTGCCGGGACAGTCTATGGCTACACCTTC.

The V and J genes are TRBV19 and TRBJ2-7; 11 bases fit TRBD1. The CDR3 is 14 amino acids. The J segment lost 6 bases and the V segment lost 5 bases, leaving 6 bases of the junction unmatched. CDR1 and CDR2 from the germline V gene are LNHDA and SQIVND (reference sequence). CDR3 in DNA: TGTGCCAGTAGTCAGACGGGGACAGGGGGCGAGCAGTACTTC. It yields the protein CASSQTGTGGEQYF.

The V and J genes are TRBV28 and TRBJ1-2; perhaps TRBD1 as D (6 bases). With 4 bases removed from V and 0 bases from J, the gap between germline ends came to 18 bases. Germline CDR1 and CDR2: MDHEN and SYDVKM. This CDR3 has 17 residues. The CDR3 nucleotides read TGTGCCAGCAGTTCCAACCATATCAGGGGCCCTAACTATGGCTACACCTTC. Protein product: CASSSNHIRGPNYGYTF.

Here the CDR3 reads CASSTRGPNQPQHF. CDR3 DNA sequence: TGTGCCAGCAGCACCAGGGGGCCGAATCAGCCCCAGCATTTT. The rearrangement uses TRBV7-2 and TRBJ1-5, with 8 bases aligning to TRBD1. This CDR3 spans 14 amino acids. Germline loops: CDR1 SGHTA, CDR2 FQGNSA. Trimming cost V 5 bases and J 4 bases; bases outside gene matches: 4.

V gene TRBV2 combines with J gene TRBJ2-7; 12 bases map to TRBD2. Germline trimming cut 8 bases from V and 1 base from J; bases unmatched to any gene: 3. Germline loops: CDR1 SNHLY, CDR2 FYNNEI. This CDR3 has 14 residues. The CDR3 loop reads CASLTSGSSYEQYF. DNA of the CDR3: TGTGCCAGCTTGACTAGCGGGAGTTCCTACGAGCAGTACTTC.

The gene calls are TRBV7-2 and TRBJ1-1, with a tentative D call TRBD1 (5 bases). This CDR3 has 14 amino acids. CDR1 and CDR2 (germline): SGHTA, FQGNSA. Trimming removed 8 bases from V and 5 bases from J, with 18 bases in between. CDR3 nucleotides: TGTGCCAGCCAGGTCGGGGGGAGGACAACTGAAGCTTTCTTT. This translates into CASQVGGRTTEAFF. Full variable domain (missing parts from reference TRBV7-2 and TRBJ1-1): GAGVSQSPSNKVTEKGKDVELRCDPISGHTALYWYRQSLGQGLEFLIYFQGNSAPDKSGLPSDRFSAERTGGSVSTLTIQRTQQEDSAVYLCASQVGGRTTEAFFGQGTRLTVV.

The rearrangement joins TRBV12-2 to TRBJ2-2; the listed D gene, TRBD2, was not tested against the DNA. TRBV12-2 is a documented pseudogene. This CDR3 comprises 20 residues. In DNA form, the CDR3 reads TGTGCAAGTCGCTTAGATTCGTCCCTAGCGGGAGATATTGTAACCGGGGAGCTGTTTTTT. It translates to CASRLDSSLAGDIVTGELFF.

The chain is built from TRBV30 and TRBJ1-2; TRBD1 aligns across 9 bases. Germline V gene data show CDR1 as GTSNPN and CDR2 as SVGIG (reference sequence). J gave up 7 bases and V 2 bases, and 8 bases lay outside the gene matches. The CDR3 is 14 amino acids. DNA for the CDR3: TGTGCCTGGAGTTGGGGACAGGGAGTGGGTGGCTACACCTTC. As protein: CAWSWGQGVGGYTF.

The V call is TRBV5-1, the J call TRBJ2-3; 15 bases match TRBD2. CDR1 is SGHRS, CDR2 YFSETQ, per germline. The CDR3 extends over 17 amino acids. The V and J ends lost 4 bases and 2 bases, in that order; junction bases with no gene match: 5. The CDR3 bases are TGCGCCAGCAGCGGGGGACTAGCGGGGGGCGACACAGATACGCAGTATTTT. It is translated as CASSGGLAGGDTDTQYF.

The chain uses TRBV10-3 and TRBJ2-7, with TRBD2 matching over 9 bases. CDR1 ENHRY and CDR2 SYGVKD come from the germline V gene. After removal of 5 bases from V and 1 base from J, the junction contained 9 bases not matched to a gene. This CDR3 spans 16 amino acids. The CDR3 nucleotides are TGTGCCATCAGTTGGCGCTCTAGCGGGGATTCCTACGAGCAGTACTTC. This gives the protein CAISWRSSGDSYEQYF.

J is TRBJ2-2 and V is TRBV28; 11 bases map to TRBD1. CDR1 is MDHEN, CDR2 SYDVKM, per germline. V dropped 8 bases and J dropped 7; count of bases not matched to a gene: 12. The CDR3 extends over 16 amino acids. CDR3 sequence: CASFHWTGGVGGELFF. The CDR3, as DNA: TGTGCCAGCTTCCATTGGACAGGGGGCGTTGGCGGGGAGCTGTTTTTT.

This rearrangement joins TRBV14 to TRBJ2-3, with TRBD1 matching over 8 bases. V was pared by 3 bases and J by 2 bases, with 4 bases of the junction left unmatched. This CDR3 has 15 amino acids. The germline V gene encodes CDR1 SGHDN and CDR2 FVKESK. Here the CDR3 DNA reads TGTGCCAGCAGCCAGCCGGGACAGGACACAGATACGCAGTATTTT. This sequence encodes CASSQPGQDTDTQYF.

The chain combines TRBV13 with TRBJ1-5, with 7 nucleotides matching TRBD1. CDR3 length: 15 amino acids. V was pared by 5 bases and J by 2 bases, with 6 bases of the junction left unmatched. The germline gives CDR1 PRHDT, CDR2 FYEKMQ (reference sequence). The CDR3 loop reads CASSRQGFGNQPQHF. Written as DNA, the CDR3 is TGTGCCAGCAGCCGACAGGGATTTGGCAATCAGCCCCAGCATTTT.

The V and J genes are TRBV9 and TRBJ2-5, with 7 nucleotides matching TRBD2. V was pared by 2 bases and J by 1 base, with 5 bases of the junction left unmatched. Germline values: CDR1 SGDLS, CDR2 YYNGEE. This CDR3 spans 15 amino acids. CDR3 protein: CASSVNPSGQETQYF. CDR3 DNA sequence: TGTGCCAGCAGCGTTAACCCTAGCGGCCAAGAGACCCAGTACTTC.

The gene calls are TRBV10-3 and TRBJ2-2, with 7 positions matching TRBD2. Germline trimming cut 10 bases from V and 0 bases from J; bases unmatched to any gene: 11. The CDR3 is 16 residues long. Per germline, CDR1 ENHRY and CDR2 SYGVKD. In DNA, the CDR3 is TGTGCCACCAGCCCCAACCTAGCGGCGAACACCGGGGAGCTGTTTTTT. This translates into CATSPNLAANTGELFF.

This rearrangement joins TRBV27 to TRBJ1-5; no reliable D call. Trimming pared 0 bases from V and 6 bases from J, leaving 9 bases between. CDR3 length: 14 amino acids. Germline values: CDR1 MNHEY, CDR2 SMNVEV (reference sequence). CDR3 nucleotide sequence: TGTGCCAGCAGTTTATCGGAGGGAAGTCAGCCCCAGCATTTT. This encodes CASSLSEGSQPQHF.